Listed below are T cell receptor beta chains from one sample, sequenced in a study of T cells after yellow fever vaccination. TCRdb fed the 5' RACE reads into MiXCR, producing one record per CDR3 protein. There are tens of thousands of distinct CDR3 sequences in the sample; approximately 4.9% occur only once, and around two fifths lies in the top ten. Sequenced here: PBMCs, either bulk or a sorted T-cell subset (CD4+, CD8+, memory, or dextramer-sorted; not recorded which), sampled on the day of the yellow fever booster vaccination. These receptors were taken from a man between 18 and 29 years old who received the YFV17D yellow fever vaccine. CDR3s include the opening cysteine and the closing phenylalanine or tryptophan. The order of the fields is D gene, clone size, V gene, J gene, CDR3 protein, CDR3 DNA. A D gene is named only where the DNA matches it firmly. A row's size may be missing; if present it is once, few, many or a size class.

d_call: NA
clone_size: few
v_call: TRBV5-1
j_call: TRBJ2-7
cdr3_aa: CASSMGLWGELVSDEQYF
cdr3_nt: TGCGCCAGCAGCATGGGTCTCTGGGGCGAGCTAGTCTCCGACGAGCAGTACTTC

d_call: TRBD2
clone_size: many
v_call: TRBV5-1
j_call: TRBJ2-2
cdr3_aa: CASSVLAGTLNTGELFF
cdr3_nt: TGCGCCAGCAGCGTACTAGCGGGGACCCTTAACACCGGGGAGCTGTTTTTT

d_call: NA
clone_size: many
v_call: TRBV5-1
j_call: TRBJ2-1
cdr3_aa: CASSRVLVGEQFF
cdr3_nt: TGCGCCAGCAGCCGTGTTCTAGTGGGTGAGCAGTTCTTC

d_call: TRBD2
clone_size: many
v_call: TRBV6-6
j_call: TRBJ2-7
cdr3_aa: CASSSPGLAYEQYF
cdr3_nt: TGTGCCAGCAGTTCCCCGGGACTAGCGTACGAGCAGTACTTC

d_call: TRBD1
clone_size: medium-sized
v_call: TRBV6-1
j_call: TRBJ2-4
cdr3_aa: CASDRGLLGNIQYF
cdr3_nt: TGTGCCAGTGACAGGGGGCTCCTAGGGAACATTCAGTACTTC

d_call: NA
clone_size: many
v_call: TRBV20-1
j_call: TRBJ1-2
cdr3_aa: CSASGHIRDGYTF
cdr3_nt: TGCAGTGCTAGCGGACACATAAGAGATGGCTACACCTTC

d_call: NA
clone_size: few
v_call: TRBV7-8
j_call: TRBJ2-3
cdr3_aa: CASLWQGTDTQYF
cdr3_nt: TGTGCCAGCTTGTGGCAGGGAACAGATACGCAGTATTTT

d_call: NA
clone_size: many
v_call: TRBV7-2
j_call: TRBJ1-3
cdr3_aa: CASSSAMFGNTIYF
cdr3_nt: TGTGCCAGCAGCTCCGCTATGTTTGGAAACACCATATATTTT

d_call: NA
clone_size: many
v_call: TRBV7-2
j_call: TRBJ1-5
cdr3_aa: CASSAQGFRNQPQHF
cdr3_nt: TGTGCCAGCAGCGCGCAGGGATTCCGCAATCAGCCCCAGCATTTT

d_call: NA
clone_size: many
v_call: TRBV3-1
j_call: TRBJ2-3
cdr3_aa: CASSLRTDNTDTQYF
cdr3_nt: TGTGCCAGCAGCCTTCGGACAGACAACACAGATACGCAGTATTTT

d_call: NA
clone_size: many
v_call: TRBV7-2
j_call: TRBJ1-4
cdr3_aa: CASSPRQINEKLFF
cdr3_nt: TGTGCCAGCAGCCCTCGACAGATTAATGAAAAACTGTTTTTT

d_call: TRBD1
clone_size: many
v_call: TRBV4-3
j_call: TRBJ1-4
cdr3_aa: CASSPGQGFEKLFF
cdr3_nt: TGCGCCAGCAGCCCGGGACAGGGTTTTGAAAAACTGTTTTTT

d_call: TRBD2
clone_size: many
v_call: TRBV5-1
j_call: TRBJ2-5
cdr3_aa: CASSPGTSGAQETQYF
cdr3_nt: TGCGCCAGCAGCCCCGGGACTAGCGGGGCCCAAGAGACCCAGTACTTC

d_call: TRBD1
clone_size: many
v_call: TRBV5-1
j_call: TRBJ1-1
cdr3_aa: CASSYITGAANTEAFF
cdr3_nt: TGCGCCAGCAGCTATATTACAGGGGCTGCGAACACTGAAGCTTTCTTT

d_call: NA
clone_size: few
v_call: TRBV2
j_call: TRBJ1-1
cdr3_aa: CASFRVGTEAFF
cdr3_nt: TGTGCCAGCTTCCGGGTGGGCACTGAAGCTTTCTTT

d_call: NA
clone_size: NA
v_call: TRBV20-1
j_call: TRBJ2-5
cdr3_aa: CSARKPVGETQYF
cdr3_nt: TGCAGTGCTAGAAAGCCGGTGGGGGAGACCCAGTACTTC

d_call: NA
clone_size: NA
v_call: TRBV5-1
j_call: TRBJ1-4
cdr3_aa: CASSLDPNRRRGREKLFF
cdr3_nt: TGCGCCAGCAGCTTGGACCCTAATCGACGGCGAGGACGTGAAAAACTGTTTTTT

d_call: NA
clone_size: few
v_call: TRBV20-1
j_call: TRBJ2-2
cdr3_aa: CSARRGNTGELFF
cdr3_nt: TGCAGTGCTAGACGGGGGAACACCGGGGAGCTGTTTTTT

d_call: NA
clone_size: many
v_call: TRBV2
j_call: TRBJ1-1
cdr3_aa: CASLPPGPLAFF
cdr3_nt: TGTGCCAGCCTCCCTCCGGGACCCTTGGCTTTCTTT